Listed below are T cell receptor beta chains from one sample, sequenced in a study of T cells after posttransplantation cyclophosphamide. Assay: immunoSEQ multiplex PCR; the TCRdb copy retains only in-frame clones and omits some. Among more than 3,000 clones listed, about 84% were seen once. Sample: memory CD8+ T cells sorted from blood. The receptors derive from a woman aged 60-75 years in good health, CMV-negative, and a related stem cell transplant donor. Each CDR3 is given with its conserved first and last residue.

v_call | cdr3_aa
TRBV25-1 | CASSWTSGYNEQFF
TRBV7-2 | CASSVGTGSYNEQFF
TRBV4-1 | CASSQEGGTSGRSTGELFF
TRBV4-3 | CASSQASGSADTQYF
TRBV15 | CATSPLSYSYEQYF
TRBV27 | CASSFGLAAYEQYF
TRBV9 | CASSVAGSGTGELFF
TRBV4-2 | CASSQEEGTGEAPLHF
TRBV4-3 | CASSQEGTGLYGYTF
TRBV28 | CASRGVGGSRRNEQFF
TRBV6-5 | CASSYGGQGQETQYF
TRBV4-3 | CASSQDWGQGGETQYF
TRBV9 | CASSTLSGMTDTQYF
TRBV13 | CASSLGQGDSPLHF
TRBV7-9 | CASSRGGATEAFF
TRBV30 | CAWSVPDTGTLFSYEQYF